This T cell receptor beta chain is from a study of blood T cell repertoires in COVID-19. Across the study: COVID-19 samples collected from the United States, Italy and Spain covered acute and convalescent phases. PBMCs, B-cell-depleted T cells, or T cells were the source of the cDNA or gDNA that made up the material.

In the authors' workflow: Reference gene primers were amplified, and this amplification served to estimate nucleated cell counts. Profiled with immunoSEQ multiplex PCR; TCRdb holds only in-frame clones, not every one. V, J and clone size derive from that table, while D and trimming were established from the DNA sequence. Counted here are under 130,000 clones, about nine tenths occurring once; the ten biggest clones make up approximately 17%. Per germline, CDR1 MNHNY and CDR2 SVGAGI (reference sequence). V was pared by 5 bases and J by 2 bases, with 20 bases of the junction left unmatched. CDR3 size: 20 residues.

The V gene is TRBV6-6, the J gene TRBJ1-5, with 8 bases fitting TRBD1. Sequences were obtained from peripheral blood. This clonotype was sampled from an elderly woman in a cohort sampled during active COVID-19. The chain's CDR3 is CASSPSPNQGARGGNQPQHF. CDR3 in DNA: TGTGCCAGCAGTCCCTCCCCTAATCAGGGGGCCCGGGGAGGCAATCAGCCCCAGCATTTT.